One T cell receptor (beta chain) is described in this entry. The sample originates from a study of brain T cells in children with intractable seizures. The germline CDR1 and CDR2 sequences are SGDLS and YYNGEE. The CDR3 covers 13 residues. Between the trimmed V and J ends, which lost 3 bases and 2 bases, there was a span of 8 bases. Sequencing used immunoSEQ multiplex PCR; TCRdb keeps in-frame clones, though not all of them. The table includes under 400,000 clones, over 90% detected once. The time point denotes: blood from clinic visit 5 months post-surgery; TSC patient then seizure free. Sequencing was performed on peripheral blood, taken 4 to 6 months after surgery. The V gene is TRBV9, the J gene TRBJ1-1; no definite D call. The TCR sequence derives from a boy younger than two with tuberous sclerosis and intractable seizures. The CDR3: CASSEPPNTEAFF. For the CDR3, the DNA is TGTGCCAGCAGCGAACCCCCTAACACTGAAGCTTTCTTT.